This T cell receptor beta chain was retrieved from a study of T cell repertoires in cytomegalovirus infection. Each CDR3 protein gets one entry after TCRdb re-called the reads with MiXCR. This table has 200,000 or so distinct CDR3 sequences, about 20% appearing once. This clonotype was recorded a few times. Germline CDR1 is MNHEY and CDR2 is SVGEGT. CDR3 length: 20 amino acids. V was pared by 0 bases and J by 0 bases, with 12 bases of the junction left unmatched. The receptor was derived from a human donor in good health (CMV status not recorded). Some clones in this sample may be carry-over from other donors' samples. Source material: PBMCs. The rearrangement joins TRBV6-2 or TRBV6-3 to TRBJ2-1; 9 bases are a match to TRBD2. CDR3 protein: CASSYSSAVAGVNSYNEQFF. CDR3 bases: TGTGCCAGCAGTTACTCGTCGGCCGTAGCGGGAGTAAACTCCTACAATGAGCAGTTCTTC.